This section outlines one T cell receptor beta chain sequence together with its context. The data were taken from a study of OX40 agonist ivuxolimab in advanced cancers. Germline CDR1 is LNHDA and CDR2 is SQIVND (reference sequence). V was cut by 3 bases and J by 2 bases, with 17 bases left in between. The CDR3 has 16 residues. Produced via immunoSEQ multiplex PCR; TCRdb's table is partial and in-frame only. Of about 64,000 clones in the sample, about 90% are singletons; the top ten hold about 5.6%. The TCR sequence derives from an adult with an advanced solid tumor such as melanoma, head and neck, liver or kidney cancer. The chain is built from TRBV19 and TRBJ2-7; D is possibly TRBD2 (6 bases). Sequenced material: CD4+ or CD8+ T cells sorted from blood, taken in a trial of the OX40 agonist ivuxolimab. This chain's CDR3 is CASSIDFAGKAYEQYF. The DNA for the CDR3 is TGTGCCAGTAGTATCGATTTCGCGGGAAAGGCCTACGAGCAGTACTTC. Filled out from reference TRBV19 and TRBJ2-7, the complete variable domain reads DGGITQSPKYLFRKEGQNVTLSCEQNLNHDAMYWYRQDPGQGLRLIYYSQIVNDFQKGDIAEGYSVSREKKESFPLTVTSAQKNPTAFYLCASSIDFAGKAYEQYFGPGTRLTVT.